One and the same sample provided the 18 T cell receptor beta chains below, sequenced in a study of tumor-infiltrating lymphocytes in primary liver carcinoma. Unsorted bulk tissue, about 17-34 mg of it, served as the source for co-extraction of RNA and DNA. Making TCR beta cDNA involved around 500 ng total RNA and a constant-region primer. ARM-PCR was slightly modified, and three nested multiplex PCR rounds with it gave rise to the TCR beta libraries. For around 11 cycles apiece, the opening two PCR rounds ran with TRBV1-TRBV30 forward primers and a C-beta reverse primer. TCRdb reanalysed the multiplex PCR reads using MiXCR and keeps one entry per CDR3 protein. The sample has about 37,000 distinct CDR3 sequences; approximately 71% are singletons. Sequenced sample: tumor-adjacent normal liver tissue. The receptors were gathered from a man aged 35 to 55 with primary liver carcinoma and hepatitis B virus infection.

On this clonotype: The junction departs from germline at one end; a sequencing error may be responsible. V usage is TRBV6-6 and J usage is TRBJ1-5; 11 positions match TRBD1. The CDR3 runs to 15 residues. CDR1 MNHNY and CDR2 SVGAGI come from the germline V gene (reference sequence). The CDR3 region has the DNA TGTGCCAGTAGACACCGGGACAGGGGGTTTCAGTCCCAACATTTT. Protein: CASRHRDRGFQSQHF.

This rearrangement joins TRBV4-1 to TRBJ2-1; D tentatively fits TRBD1 or TRBD2 (5 bases each). Germline loops: CDR1 MGHRA, CDR2 YSYEKL. CDR3 length: 14 residues. The V end lost 1 base, the J end lost 9 bases, and 13 bases lay between the germline ends. The CDR3 reads CASSQGEGFGEQFF. CDR3 sequence (DNA): TGCGCCAGCAGCCAAGGAGAGGGGTTCGGTGAGCAGTTCTTC.

This clonotype came up many times. The chain combines TRBV28 with TRBJ2-7, with 8 bases identical to TRBD2. CDR3 length equals 14 residues. Germline-derived CDR1 and CDR2 are MDHEN and SYDVKM. J lost 4 bases, V lost 5 bases, and 7 bases had no gene match. DNA for the CDR3: TGTGCCAGCAGTCGGGGGGGACTACATTACGAGCAGTACTTC. Protein sequence: CASSRGGLHYEQYF.

Regarding this clonotype: An end of the junction does not agree with germline; a read error may underlie this. The rearrangement uses TRBV6-2 or TRBV6-3 and TRBJ2-7; weak D call: TRBD2 (6 bases). This CDR3 is 14 amino acids long. Germline CDR1 is MNHEY and CDR2 is SVGEGT. CDR3 coding DNA: TGTGCCTGCAGATACCACACGCGGGGCTACGAGCAGTACTTC. Amino acids: CACRYHTRGYEQYF.

J is TRBJ2-3 and V is TRBV4-1, with 11 bases aligning to TRBD1. CDR3 length: 15 amino acids. Per germline, CDR1 MGHRA and CDR2 YSYEKL. V was pared by 2 bases and J by 9 bases, with 7 bases of the junction left unmatched. In nucleotides, the CDR3 is TGCGCCAGCAGCCAATCGGGACAGGGGGACGACACGCAGTATTTT. Translated, it gives CASSQSGQGDDTQYF.

Comment on this clonotype: A read error is likely, as this CDR3 ends without the conserved phenylalanine or tryptophan. The limits of the CDR3 on the DNA are not certain, so only TCRdb's listed CDR3 is given. The CDR3 loop is CASSLRATEAFL. The chain employs TRBV28 and TRBJ1-1; the D segment call TRBD1 is taken from the table without a DNA check. Germline CDR1 and CDR2: MDHEN and SYDVKM. Inclusive of both ends, the CDR3 amounts to 12 amino acids.

Turning to this clonotype: The germline gene is not matched at one end of the junction; a read error may be the cause. This sequence joins TRBV11-2 and TRBJ2-4; 9 bases match TRBD1. Germline V CDR1 and CDR2: SGHAT, FQNNGV. This CDR3 is built from 14 residues. The DNA for the CDR3 is TGTACCAGCAGCTCTGGGACAGGGTATAACATTCAGTACTTC. Protein sequence: CTSSSGTGYNIQYF. Looking up the rest from reference TRBV11-2 and TRBJ2-4 gives the full variable domain: EAGVAQSPRYKIIEKRQSVAFWCNPISGHATLYWYQQILGQGPKLLIQFQNNGVVDDSQLPKDRFSAERLKGVDSTLKIQPAKLEDSAVYLCTSSSGTGYNIQYFGAGTRLSVL.

As to this clonotype: Without the conserved terminal phenylalanine or tryptophan, this CDR3 likely stems from a read error. The V call is TRBV4-2, the J call TRBJ2-7; maybe TRBD1 (6 bases). The V gene's germline CDR1 is LGHNA and CDR2 YNFKEQ. V lost 4 bases, J lost 3 bases, and 16 bases lay in between. The CDR3 covers 15 residues. The DNA for the CDR3 is TGTGCCAGCAGCCGAGAGGGGGATAGCTTCTACGAGCAGTACCTC. Its protein product is CASSREGDSFYEQYL.

V and J are TRBV6-1 and TRBJ2-3; TRBD2 aligns across 9 bases. Germline V gene sequence: CDR1 MNHNS, CDR2 SASEGT. CDR3 size: 16 residues. V gave up 4 bases and J gave up 4 bases; unmatched junction bases: 9. The CDR3 nucleotides read TGTGCCAGCAGTGTGGCTAGCGGGAAGGGGTCAGATACGCAGTATTTT. The encoded protein is CASSVASGKGSDTQYF.

This clonotype was picked up many times. The junction shows a germline mismatch at one end, possibly a read error. The rearrangement joins TRBV6-2 or TRBV6-3 to TRBJ2-1; TRBD2 is a possible D gene (6 bases). CDR3 length equals 15 residues. The V gene's germline CDR1 is MNHEY and CDR2 SVGEGT. The CDR3 nucleotides read TGTGCCAGCAGTCCTAGCGCTACATTGAGTGGGGAGCGGTTCTTC. Its protein product is CASSPSATLSGERFF.

In its sample, this clonotype was seen a few times. This sequence may be a read error, since a much larger clone differs from it by one base. This chain connects TRBV5-1 to TRBJ2-3, with a weak D call TRBD2 (5 bases). Per germline, CDR1 SGHRS and CDR2 YFSETQ. The length of the CDR3 is 16 residues. CDR3: CTSSSEGRSSTDTQYF. CDR3 in DNA: TGCACCAGCAGCTCCGAGGGCAGATCTAGCACAGATACGCAGTATTTT.

The table lists this clonotype with a few counts. V usage is TRBV20-1 and J usage is TRBJ2-2; tentatively, D is TRBD2 (5 bases). This CDR3 region has 13 residues. V lost 6 bases to trimming and J lost 6 bases, with 14 bases between them. CDR1 and CDR2 (germline): DFQATT, SNEGSKA (reference sequence). The CDR3 DNA is TGCAGTGCCCGGACTCCTGGGGCCGGGGAGCTGTTTTTT. Protein: CSARTPGAGELFF.

Concerning this clonotype itself: One junction end does not reproduce the germline sequence, and a read error may be involved. The CDR3 is CASGHRSSIYEQCF. In nucleotides, the CDR3 is TGTGCCAGCGGCCATCGCTCTAGCATCTACGAGCAGTGCTTC. The chain recombines TRBV4-3 with TRBJ2-7, with D possibly matching TRBD2 (5 bases). CDR1 LGHNA and CDR2 YSLEER come from the germline V gene. The CDR3 is made up of 14 amino acids.

The V and J genes are TRBV6-6 and TRBJ2-7; D remains unclear. CDR1 and CDR2 (germline): MNHNY, SVGAGI (reference sequence). Trimming pared 5 bases from V and 6 bases from J, leaving 11 bases between. This CDR3 contains 12 residues. The CDR3 coding sequence is TGTGCCAGCAGTCCCGGATCGGGCGAGCAGTACTTC. Amino acids: CASSPGSGEQYF.

As concerns this clonotype: Mismatch with germline at one junction end may stem from a read error. The V call is TRBV25-1, the J call TRBJ1-6; the D is unclear. Germline V gene sequence: CDR1 MGHDK, CDR2 SYGVNS. This CDR3 has 13 residues. CDR3: CVSSELFSSPLHF. CDR3 DNA sequence: TGTGTCAGCAGTGAATTATTTAGTTCACCCCTCCACTTT.

A word on this clonotype: The conserved phenylalanine or tryptophan normally closing the CDR3 is absent here, so this likely arose from a read error. V is TRBV7-9 and J is TRBJ2-5, with D possibly being TRBD2 (6 bases). This CDR3 comprises 14 residues. CDR1 is SEHNR and CDR2 is FQNEAQ in the germline V gene (reference sequence). Deletions cut 5 bases from V and 3 bases from J, with 13 bases between. The CDR3 coding sequence is TGTGCCAGCAGCAGTCCTAGCGTAAAAGAGACCCAGTACCTC. This sequence encodes CASSSPSVKETQYL.

This clonotype was detected only once. V and J are TRBV5-5 and TRBJ2-5; perhaps D is TRBD1 or TRBD2 (5 bases each). The V and J ends lost 4 bases and 3 bases respectively, with 16 bases between them. In germline, CDR1 is SGHKS, CDR2 YYEKEE (reference sequence). The CDR3 spans 15 residues. CDR3 region: CASSLILVGEETQYF. In nucleotides, the CDR3 is TGTGCCAGCAGCCTGATACTAGTGGGGGAAGAGACCCAGTACTTC.

About this clonotype itself: At one end, the junction sequence differs from germline, possibly due to a read error. The chain employs TRBV10-2 and TRBJ2-1; D remains ambiguous. This CDR3 has 13 residues. Germline CDR1 reads WSHSY; CDR2 reads SAAADI. The CDR3 sequence is CSSTDRAYNKQFF. The CDR3 DNA reads as TGCTCCAGCACCGACCGAGCCTACAATAAGCAGTTCTTC.